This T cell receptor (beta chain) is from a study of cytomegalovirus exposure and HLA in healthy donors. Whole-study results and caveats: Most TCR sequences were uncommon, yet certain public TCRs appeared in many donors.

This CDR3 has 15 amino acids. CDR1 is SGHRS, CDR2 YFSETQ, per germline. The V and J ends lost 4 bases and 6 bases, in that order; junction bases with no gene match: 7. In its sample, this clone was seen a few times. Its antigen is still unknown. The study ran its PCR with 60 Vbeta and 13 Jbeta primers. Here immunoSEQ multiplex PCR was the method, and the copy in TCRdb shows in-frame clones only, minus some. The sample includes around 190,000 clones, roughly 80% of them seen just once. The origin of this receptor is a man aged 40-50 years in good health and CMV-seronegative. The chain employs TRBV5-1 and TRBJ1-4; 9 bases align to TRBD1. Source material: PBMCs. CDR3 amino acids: CASSGGTGRYEKLFF. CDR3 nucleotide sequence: TGCGCCAGCAGCGGGGGGACAGGGAGGTATGAAAAACTGTTTTTT.